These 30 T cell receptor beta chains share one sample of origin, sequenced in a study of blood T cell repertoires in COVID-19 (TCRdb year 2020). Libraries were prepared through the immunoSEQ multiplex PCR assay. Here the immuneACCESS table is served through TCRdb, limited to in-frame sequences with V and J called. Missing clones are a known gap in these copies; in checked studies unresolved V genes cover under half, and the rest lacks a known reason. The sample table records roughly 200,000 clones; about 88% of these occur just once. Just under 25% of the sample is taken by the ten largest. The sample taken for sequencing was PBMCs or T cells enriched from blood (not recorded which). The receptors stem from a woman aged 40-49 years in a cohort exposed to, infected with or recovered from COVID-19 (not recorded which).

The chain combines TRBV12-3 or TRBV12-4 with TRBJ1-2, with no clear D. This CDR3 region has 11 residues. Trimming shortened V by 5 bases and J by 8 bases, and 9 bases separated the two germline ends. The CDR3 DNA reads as TGTGCCAGCAGTCATAACACAGGCTACACCTTC. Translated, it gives CASSHNTGYTF.

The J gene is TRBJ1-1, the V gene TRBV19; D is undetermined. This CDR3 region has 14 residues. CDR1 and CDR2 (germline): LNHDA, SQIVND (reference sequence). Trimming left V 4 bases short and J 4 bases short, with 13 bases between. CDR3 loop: CASSTWREVTEAFF. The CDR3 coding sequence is TGTGCCAGTAGTACGTGGCGTGAGGTCACTGAAGCTTTCTTT.

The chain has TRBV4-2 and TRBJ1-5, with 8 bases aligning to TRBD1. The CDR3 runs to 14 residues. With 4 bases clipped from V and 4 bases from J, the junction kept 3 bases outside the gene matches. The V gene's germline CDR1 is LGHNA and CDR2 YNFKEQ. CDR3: CASSPGTGNQPQHF. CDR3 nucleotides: TGTGCCAGCAGCCCCGGGACAGGAAATCAGCCCCAGCATTTT.

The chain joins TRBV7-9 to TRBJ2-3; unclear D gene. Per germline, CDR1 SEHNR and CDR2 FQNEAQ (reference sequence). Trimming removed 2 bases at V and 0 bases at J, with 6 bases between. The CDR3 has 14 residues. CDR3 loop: CASSLSRSTDTQYF. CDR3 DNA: TGTGCCAGCAGCTTATCTAGGAGCACAGATACGCAGTATTTT.

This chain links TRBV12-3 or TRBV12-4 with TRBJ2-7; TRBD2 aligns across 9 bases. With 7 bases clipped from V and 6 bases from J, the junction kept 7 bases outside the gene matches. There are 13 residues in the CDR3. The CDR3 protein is CASNWVAGAEQYF. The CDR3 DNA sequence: TGTGCCAGCAACTGGGTAGCGGGAGCCGAGCAGTACTTC.

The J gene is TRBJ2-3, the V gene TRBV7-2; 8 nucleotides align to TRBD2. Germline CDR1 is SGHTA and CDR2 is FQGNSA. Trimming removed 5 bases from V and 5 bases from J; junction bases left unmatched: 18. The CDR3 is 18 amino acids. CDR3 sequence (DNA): TGTGCCAGCAGCCGTCAAATTGAGGAGCGGGAGCTAATAGATACGCAGTATTTT. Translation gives CASSRQIEERELIDTQYF. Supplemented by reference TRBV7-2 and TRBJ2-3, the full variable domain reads GAGVSQSPSNKVTEKGKDVELRCDPISGHTALYWYRQSLGQGLEFLIYFQGNSAPDKSGLPSDRFSAERTGGSVSTLTIQRTQQEDSAVYLCASSRQIEERELIDTQYFGPGTRLTVL.

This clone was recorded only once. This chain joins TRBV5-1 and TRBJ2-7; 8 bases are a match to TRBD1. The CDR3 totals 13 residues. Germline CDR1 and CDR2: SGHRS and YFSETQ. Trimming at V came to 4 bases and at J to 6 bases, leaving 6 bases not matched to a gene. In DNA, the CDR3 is TGCGCCAGCAGCAGGACAGGGATCGGCGAGCAGTACTTC. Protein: CASSRTGIGEQYF.

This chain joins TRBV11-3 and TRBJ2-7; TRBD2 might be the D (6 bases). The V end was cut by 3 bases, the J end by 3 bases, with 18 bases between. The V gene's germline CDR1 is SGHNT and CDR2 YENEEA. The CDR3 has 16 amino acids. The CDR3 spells CASSFGGVLANYEQYF. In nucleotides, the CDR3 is TGTGCCAGCAGCTTCGGCGGGGTCTTGGCAAACTACGAGCAGTACTTC.

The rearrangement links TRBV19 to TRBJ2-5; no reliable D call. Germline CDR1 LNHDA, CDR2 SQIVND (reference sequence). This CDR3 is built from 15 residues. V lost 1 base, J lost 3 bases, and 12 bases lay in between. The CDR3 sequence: CASSIGSRLEETQYF. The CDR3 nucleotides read TGTGCCAGTAGTATAGGGTCGCGCCTAGAAGAGACCCAGTACTTC.

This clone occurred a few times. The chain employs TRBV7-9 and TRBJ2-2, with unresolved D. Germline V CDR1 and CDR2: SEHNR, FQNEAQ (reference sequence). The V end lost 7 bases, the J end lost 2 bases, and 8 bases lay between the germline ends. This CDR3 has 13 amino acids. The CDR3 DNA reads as TGTGCCAGCAAACTGTTAAACACCGGGGAGCTGTTTTTT. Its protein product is CASKLLNTGELFF.

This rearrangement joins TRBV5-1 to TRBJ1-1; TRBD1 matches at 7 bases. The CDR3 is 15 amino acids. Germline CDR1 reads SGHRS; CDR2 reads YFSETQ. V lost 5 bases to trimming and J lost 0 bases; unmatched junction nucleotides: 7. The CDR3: CASSFAGQLNTEAFF. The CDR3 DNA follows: TGCGCCAGCAGTTTTGCGGGACAGCTGAACACTGAAGCTTTCTTT. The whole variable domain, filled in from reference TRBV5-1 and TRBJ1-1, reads KAGVTQTPRYLIKTRGQQVTLSCSPISGHRSVSWYQQTPGQGLQFLFEYFSETQRNKGNFPGRFSGRQFSNSRSEMNVSTLELGDSALYLCASSFAGQLNTEAFFGQGTRLTVV.

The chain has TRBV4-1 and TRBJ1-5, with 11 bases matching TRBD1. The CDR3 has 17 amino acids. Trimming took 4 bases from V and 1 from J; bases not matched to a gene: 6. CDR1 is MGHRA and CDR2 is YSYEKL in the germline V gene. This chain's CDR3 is CASSLGQGAMSNQPQHF. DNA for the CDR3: TGCGCCAGCAGCCTCGGACAGGGGGCGATGAGCAATCAGCCCCAGCATTTT.

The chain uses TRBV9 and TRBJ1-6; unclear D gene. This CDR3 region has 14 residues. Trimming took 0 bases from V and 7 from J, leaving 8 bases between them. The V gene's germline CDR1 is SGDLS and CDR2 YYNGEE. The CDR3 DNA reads TGTGCCAGCAGCGTAGCCCCGGGAAATTCACCCCTCCACTTT. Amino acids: CASSVAPGNSPLHF.

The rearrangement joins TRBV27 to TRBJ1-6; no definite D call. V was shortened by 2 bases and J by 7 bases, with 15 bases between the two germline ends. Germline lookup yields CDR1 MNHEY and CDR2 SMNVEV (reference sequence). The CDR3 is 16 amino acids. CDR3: CASSLTGSTVNSPLHF. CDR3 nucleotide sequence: TGTGCCAGCAGTTTAACGGGATCTACAGTCAATTCACCCCTCCACTTT.

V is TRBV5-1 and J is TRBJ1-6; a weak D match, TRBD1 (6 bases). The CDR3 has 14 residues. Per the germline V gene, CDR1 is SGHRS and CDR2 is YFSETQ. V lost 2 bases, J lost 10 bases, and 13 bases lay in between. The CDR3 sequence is CASSFNRAGSPLHF. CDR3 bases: TGCGCCAGCAGCTTCAACAGGGCTGGATCACCCCTCCACTTT.

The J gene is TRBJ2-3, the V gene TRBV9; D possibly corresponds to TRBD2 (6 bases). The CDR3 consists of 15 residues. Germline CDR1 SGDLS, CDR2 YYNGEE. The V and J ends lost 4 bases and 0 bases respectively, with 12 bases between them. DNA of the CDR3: TGTGCCAGCAGCATAGGGACTCTTAGCACAGATACGCAGTATTTT. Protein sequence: CASSIGTLSTDTQYF.

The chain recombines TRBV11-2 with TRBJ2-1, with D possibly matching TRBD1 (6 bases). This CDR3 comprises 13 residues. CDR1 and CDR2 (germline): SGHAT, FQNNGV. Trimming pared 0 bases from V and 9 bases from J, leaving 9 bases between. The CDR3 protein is CASSLDVGAEQFF. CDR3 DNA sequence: TGTGCCAGCAGCTTAGATGTGGGGGCTGAGCAGTTCTTC.

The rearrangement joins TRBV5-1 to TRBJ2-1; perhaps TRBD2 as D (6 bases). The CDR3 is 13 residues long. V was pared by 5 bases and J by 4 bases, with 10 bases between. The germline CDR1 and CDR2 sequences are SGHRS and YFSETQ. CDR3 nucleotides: TGCGCCAGCAGGGCGGGAATTTACAATGAGCAGTTCTTC. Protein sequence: CASRAGIYNEQFF.

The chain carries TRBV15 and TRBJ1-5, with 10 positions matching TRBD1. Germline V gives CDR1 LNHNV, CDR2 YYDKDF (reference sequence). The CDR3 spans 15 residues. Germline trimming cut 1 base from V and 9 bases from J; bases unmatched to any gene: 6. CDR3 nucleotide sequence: TGTGCCACCAGCAGAGTGAGACAGGGGGCTTCGCCCCAGCATTTT. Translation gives CATSRVRQGASPQHF.

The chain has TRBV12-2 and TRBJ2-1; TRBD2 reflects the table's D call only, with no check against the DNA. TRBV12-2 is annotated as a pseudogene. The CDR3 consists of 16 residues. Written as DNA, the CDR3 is TGTGCAAGTCGCTTAAATCCTAGCGGGCCCTACAATGAGCAGTTCTTC. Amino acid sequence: CASRLNPSGPYNEQFF.

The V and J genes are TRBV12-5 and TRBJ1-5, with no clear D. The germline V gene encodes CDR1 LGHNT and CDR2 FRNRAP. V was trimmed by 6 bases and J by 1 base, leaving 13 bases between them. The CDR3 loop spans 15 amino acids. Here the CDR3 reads CASGVVPPSNQPQHF. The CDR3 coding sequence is TGTGCTAGTGGAGTAGTGCCCCCGAGCAATCAGCCCCAGCATTTT.

The chain's CDR3 is CASSLSTGSYNEQFF. The DNA of the CDR3 is TGTGCCAGCAGTTTATCAACTGGCTCCTACAATGAGCAGTTCTTC. This sequence joins TRBV27 and TRBJ2-1; D is unclear. There are 15 residues in the CDR3. The germline gives CDR1 MNHEY, CDR2 SMNVEV (reference sequence). The V end lost 0 bases, the J end lost 0 bases, and 6 bases lay between the germline ends.

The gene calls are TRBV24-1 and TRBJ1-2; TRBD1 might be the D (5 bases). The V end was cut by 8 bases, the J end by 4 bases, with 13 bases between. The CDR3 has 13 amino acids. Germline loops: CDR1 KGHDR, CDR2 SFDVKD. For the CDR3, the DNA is TGTGCCACCACTCCCGGGGGTGTCTATGGCTACACCTTC. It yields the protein CATTPGGVYGYTF.

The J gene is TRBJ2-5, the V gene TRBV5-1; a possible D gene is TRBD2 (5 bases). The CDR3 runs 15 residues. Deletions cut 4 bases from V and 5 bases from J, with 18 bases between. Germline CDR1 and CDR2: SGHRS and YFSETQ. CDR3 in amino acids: CASSLAMGVGETQYF. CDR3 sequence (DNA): TGCGCCAGCAGCCTGGCGATGGGAGTCGGGGAGACCCAGTACTTC. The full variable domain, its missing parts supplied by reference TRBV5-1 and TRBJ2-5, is KAGVTQTPRYLIKTRGQQVTLSCSPISGHRSVSWYQQTPGQGLQFLFEYFSETQRNKGNFPGRFSGRQFSNSRSEMNVSTLELGDSALYLCASSLAMGVGETQYFGPGTRLLVL.

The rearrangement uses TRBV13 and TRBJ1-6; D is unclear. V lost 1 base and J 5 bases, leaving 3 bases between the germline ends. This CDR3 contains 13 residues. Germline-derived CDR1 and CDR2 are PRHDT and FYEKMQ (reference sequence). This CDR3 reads CASSLDNNSPLHF. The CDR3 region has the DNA TGTGCCAGCAGCTTAGACAATAATTCACCCCTCCACTTT.

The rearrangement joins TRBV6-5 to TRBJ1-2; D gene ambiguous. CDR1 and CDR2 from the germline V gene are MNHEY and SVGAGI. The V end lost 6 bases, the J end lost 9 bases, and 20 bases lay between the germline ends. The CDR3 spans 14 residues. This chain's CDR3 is CASSTPEGGYRYTF. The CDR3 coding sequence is TGTGCCAGCAGCACGCCGGAGGGAGGGTATCGCTACACCTTC.

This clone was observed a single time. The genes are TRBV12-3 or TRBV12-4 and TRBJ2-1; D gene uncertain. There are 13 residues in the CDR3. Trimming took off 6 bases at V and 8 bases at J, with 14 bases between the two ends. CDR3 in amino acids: CASRPPYSDEQFF. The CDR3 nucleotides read TGTGCCAGCAGACCCCCCTATTCCGATGAGCAGTTCTTC.

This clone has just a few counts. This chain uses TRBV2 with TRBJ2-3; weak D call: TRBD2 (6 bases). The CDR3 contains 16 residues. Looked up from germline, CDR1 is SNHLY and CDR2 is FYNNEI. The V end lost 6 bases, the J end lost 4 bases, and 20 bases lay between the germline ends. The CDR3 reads CASRARDFVKPDTQYF. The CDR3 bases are TGTGCCAGCAGGGCCCGGGACTTCGTTAAGCCAGATACGCAGTATTTT.

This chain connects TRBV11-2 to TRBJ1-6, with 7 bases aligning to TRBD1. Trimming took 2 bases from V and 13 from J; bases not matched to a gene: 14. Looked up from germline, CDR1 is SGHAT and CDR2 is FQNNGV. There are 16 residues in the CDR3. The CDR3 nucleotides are TGTGCCAGCAGCTTATCGCAGGGGGTCCTTCTCCCGCCCCTCCACTTT. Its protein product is CASSLSQGVLLPPLHF.

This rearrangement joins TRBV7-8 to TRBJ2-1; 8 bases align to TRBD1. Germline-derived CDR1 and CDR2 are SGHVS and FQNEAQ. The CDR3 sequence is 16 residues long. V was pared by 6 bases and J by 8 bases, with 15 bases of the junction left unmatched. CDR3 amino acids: CASRFTFGQGVHEQFF. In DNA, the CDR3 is TGTGCCAGCAGATTCACATTCGGACAGGGAGTTCATGAGCAGTTCTTC.